The 21 T cell receptor beta chains below come from one sample, sequenced in a study of cytomegalovirus exposure and HLA in healthy donors. Vbeta (60) and Jbeta (13) primers were used in the PCR. Clones were sequenced by immunoSEQ multiplex PCR, and TCRdb holds only the in-frame ones, with some missing. The sample consists of fewer than 200,000 clones, about two thirds of them appearing once. Input material: PBMCs. These receptors were collected from a woman aged 18-29 years in good health and CMV-seropositive.

This chain connects TRBV7-2 to TRBJ2-3; TRBD2 aligns across 9 bases. CDR1 is SGHTA, CDR2 FQGNSA, per germline. The CDR3 runs to 15 residues. With V trimmed by 1 base and J by 5 bases, 4 bases remained unmatched. DNA for the CDR3: TGTGCCAGCAGCTTAGTCGTAGCGGGGGTAGATACGCAGTATTTT. Its protein is CASSLVVAGVDTQYF.

The chain recombines TRBV6-8 with TRBJ2-1; no clear D. Germline V CDR1 and CDR2: MNHGY, SAAAGT. With 0 bases removed from V and 9 bases from J, the gap between germline ends came to 12 bases. CDR3 length: 14 amino acids. CDR3 loop: CASSYSHVACEQFF. Here the CDR3 DNA reads TGTGCCAGCAGTTACTCCCATGTGGCCTGTGAGCAGTTCTTC.

CDR3 amino acids: CASSHTGTVNTEAFF. CDR3 coding DNA: TGTGCCAGCAGCCATACCGGGACAGTAAACACTGAAGCTTTCTTT. The chain couples TRBV4-2 to TRBJ1-1; 7 nucleotides line up with TRBD1. Per the germline V gene, CDR1 is LGHNA and CDR2 is YNFKEQ. This CDR3 has 15 residues. The junction had 6 bases not matched to a gene; V was cut back by 3 bases and J by 2 bases.

The rearrangement joins TRBV4-2 to TRBJ2-7; D is ambiguous. Germline CDR1 LGHNA, CDR2 YNFKEQ. V lost 1 base and J lost 6, with 16 bases in between. The CDR3 sequence is 15 residues long. The CDR3 DNA reads as TGTGCCAGCAGCCAAGTATCCCCCAGCGCTGGCGAGCAGTACTTC. It is translated as CASSQVSPSAGEQYF.

The rearrangement links TRBV7-8 to TRBJ2-7; possible D gene TRBD2, 7 bases. V shed 3 bases and J shed 3 bases, with 18 bases lying between them. CDR3 size: 16 residues. Germline V gene lookup returns CDR1 SGHVS and CDR2 FQNEAQ. The CDR3 loop is CASSFAGAGLSYEQYF. The CDR3 DNA sequence: TGTGCCAGCAGCTTTGCGGGGGCGGGGCTAAGCTACGAGCAGTACTTC.

This sequence joins TRBV4-3 and TRBJ1-4, with no clear D. Germline V gene sequence: CDR1 LGHNA, CDR2 YSLEER. The CDR3 is 15 residues long. Trimming pared 4 bases from V and 7 bases from J, leaving 16 bases between. CDR3 loop: CASSRNFASGEKLFF. In DNA form, the CDR3 reads TGCGCCAGCAGCCGGAATTTTGCGTCGGGTGAAAAACTGTTTTTT.

The V call is TRBV18, the J call TRBJ2-7; TRBD1 agrees at 10 bases. This CDR3 has 15 residues. J was trimmed by 6 bases and V by 2 bases; bases with no gene match: 7. CDR1 KGHSH and CDR2 LQKENI come from the germline V gene. The CDR3 DNA is TGTGCCAGCTCACCATTTCGGGACAGGGGAGGCGAGCAGTACTTC. Protein sequence: CASSPFRDRGGEQYF. Together with reference TRBV18 and TRBJ2-7, the CDR3 gives the full variable domain: NAGVMQNPRHLVRRRGQEARLRCSPMKGHSHVYWYRQLPEEGLKFMVYLQKENIIDESGMPKERFSAEFPKEGPSILRIQQVVRGDSAAYFCASSPFRDRGGEQYFGPGTRLTVT.

This chain connects TRBV10-2 to TRBJ2-7, with 7 bases identical to TRBD2. Germline V gives CDR1 WSHSY, CDR2 SAAADI. The CDR3 consists of 13 residues. Trimming cost V 6 bases and J 4 bases; bases outside gene matches: 6. CDR3 DNA sequence: TGCGCCAGCAGGCCTAGCGGAGCGTACGAGCAGTACTTC. It specifies CASRPSGAYEQYF.

V gene TRBV21-1 combines with J gene TRBJ2-1; TRBD2, the table's D call, lacks a check against the DNA. TRBV21-1 is termed a pseudogene. The CDR3 spans 18 residues. In DNA, the CDR3 is TGTGCCAGCAGCCCCCGGGACAGGAAGCGGGAGGAGTACAATGAGCAGTTCTTC. Encoded protein: CASSPRDRKREEYNEQFF.

The chain carries TRBV6-1 and TRBJ1-1, with 7 bases identical to TRBD1. The V and J ends lost 6 bases and 1 base, in that order; junction bases with no gene match: 5. Germline CDR1 is MNHNS and CDR2 is SASEGT. The CDR3 spans 14 residues. The CDR3 sequence is CASRRTGTNTEAFF. CDR3 in DNA: TGTGCCAGCAGAAGGACAGGTACGAACACTGAAGCTTTCTTT.

This chain uses TRBV6-6 with TRBJ2-1, with 7 bases identical to TRBD1. J gave up 6 bases and V 2 bases, and 4 bases lay outside the gene matches. CDR3 size: 14 residues. The germline gives CDR1 MNHNY, CDR2 SVGAGI (reference sequence). The CDR3 is CASSYHRQGNEQFF. The CDR3 DNA reads as TGTGCCAGCAGTTACCATCGACAGGGCAATGAGCAGTTCTTC.

The V gene is TRBV19, the J gene TRBJ1-5; D ambiguous. Per the germline V gene, CDR1 is LNHDA and CDR2 is SQIVND (reference sequence). The CDR3 consists of 14 residues. V lost 4 bases to trimming and J lost 9 bases, with 16 bases between them. The CDR3 bases are TGTGCCAGTAGTACCCGGGAGTTCATAGCGCCCCAGCATTTT. It translates to CASSTREFIAPQHF.

The chain carries TRBV5-1 and TRBJ2-7; 7 bases map to TRBD2. Trimming took 4 bases from V and 0 from J; bases not matched to a gene: 10. The CDR3 totals 16 residues. The germline V gene encodes CDR1 SGHRS and CDR2 YFSETQ. CDR3 region: CASSALPSGSSYEQYF. The CDR3 nucleotides read TGCGCCAGCAGCGCCCTGCCTAGCGGTAGCTCCTACGAGCAGTACTTC.

The chain links TRBV7-3 to TRBJ1-1; 7 bases match TRBD1. Trimming cost V 6 bases and J 3 bases; bases outside gene matches: 10. The germline gives CDR1 SGHTA, CDR2 FQGTGA. The CDR3 contains 15 residues. The CDR3 sequence is CASRPNPGQYTEAFF. The CDR3 DNA sequence: TGTGCCAGCAGACCGAACCCGGGACAGTACACTGAAGCTTTCTTT.

The sample holds one count of this clone. The chain joins TRBV13 to TRBJ2-3; 8 bases match TRBD2. The germline CDR1 and CDR2 sequences are PRHDT and FYEKMQ (reference sequence). The CDR3 length is 15 residues. Unmatched junction bases numbered 3, after V lost 3 bases and J lost 1 base. The CDR3 reads CASSFMTSGTDTQYF. For the CDR3, the DNA is TGTGCCAGCAGCTTTATGACTAGCGGCACAGATACGCAGTATTTT.

The chain employs TRBV27 and TRBJ2-7; 9 nucleotides agree with TRBD1. There are 14 residues in the CDR3. V was clipped by 6 bases and J by 2 bases; unmatched bases: 5. In germline, CDR1 is MNHEY, CDR2 SMNVEV (reference sequence). The CDR3 is CASSYRDRAYEQYF. For the CDR3, the DNA is TGTGCCAGCAGCTACCGGGACAGGGCCTACGAGCAGTACTTC.

This sequence joins TRBV29-1 and TRBJ1-4; D might be TRBD1 (5 bases). Per the germline V gene, CDR1 is SQVTM and CDR2 is ANQGSEA. Trimming took off 3 bases at V and 7 bases at J, with 12 bases between the two ends. The CDR3 contains 13 residues. The chain's CDR3 is CSVDRGMGEKLFF. The DNA of the CDR3 is TGCAGCGTTGATAGGGGAATGGGTGAAAAACTGTTTTTT.

This clone has a handful of counts. The rearrangement joins TRBV4-3 to TRBJ1-3; no definite D call. Germline lookup yields CDR1 LGHNA and CDR2 YSLEER. With 0 bases removed from V and 0 bases from J, the gap between germline ends came to 6 bases. The CDR3 runs to 15 residues. The CDR3 protein is CASSQEAYSGNTIYF. CDR3 nucleotides: TGCGCCAGCAGCCAAGAAGCGTACTCTGGAAACACCATATATTTT.

This clone appeared a few times. The same CDR3 also results from other DNA sequences found in this sample. The chain links TRBV18 to TRBJ2-5; unclear D gene. Germline V lookup: CDR1 KGHSH, CDR2 LQKENI. This CDR3 contains 13 residues. The ends were cut back, 1 base at V and 2 bases at J, with 5 bases in the middle. CDR3 nucleotides: TGTGCCAGCTCACCACGGCAGCAAGAGACCCAGTACTTC. Protein: CASSPRQQETQYF.

CDR3 in amino acids: CASSRALNENTEAFF. In DNA, the CDR3 is TGTGCCAGCAGCCGCGCGCTTAATGAAAACACTGAAGCTTTCTTT. V usage is TRBV6-5 and J usage is TRBJ1-1, with unresolved D. This CDR3 is built from 15 residues. V gave up 6 bases and J gave up 2 bases, with 16 bases separating them. Germline V lookup: CDR1 MNHEY, CDR2 SVGAGI.

The CDR3 nucleotides read TGTGCCAGCTCACGACAGGGGGAGGAGACCCAGTACTTC. This translates into CASSRQGEETQYF. This chain links TRBV18 with TRBJ2-5; 9 bases are shared with TRBD1. J was trimmed by 5 bases and V by 4 bases; bases with no gene match: 2. The CDR3 extends over 13 amino acids. CDR1 is KGHSH and CDR2 is LQKENI in the germline V gene. Drawing the rest from reference TRBV18 and TRBJ2-5, the complete variable domain is NAGVMQNPRHLVRRRGQEARLRCSPMKGHSHVYWYRQLPEEGLKFMVYLQKENIIDESGMPKERFSAEFPKEGPSILRIQQVVRGDSAAYFCASSRQGEETQYFGPGTRLLVL.